This TCR beta chain was retrieved from a study of low-dose radiotherapy and immunotherapy resistance in tumors. Study details: The drug cyclophosphamide was given into a vein at 200 mg/m2 every two weeks, one day before radiation and immunotherapy.

Time point given: after trial treatment. As to treatment: LDRT plus nivolumab, ipilimumab, low-dose cyclophosphamide and aspirin (RACIN trial). TRAV- and TRBV-specific primers primed first-strand cDNA, covering alpha and beta chains. The PCR that amplified TCRs ran for approximately 18 cycles, relying on a constant-region primer and a V-primer adapter. TCRdb re-called the reads with MiXCR, one entry per CDR3 protein. The table has tens of thousands of distinct CDR3 sequences, 20% to 25% seen once. This clonotype originated in a male donor with prostate cancer. The sample here was PBMCs, taken after low-dose radiotherapy plus immunotherapy.

CDR3 residues: CASRTGERTDTQYF. CDR3 in DNA: TGTGCCAGCCGGACAGGGGAACGCACAGATACGCAGTATTTT. The chain carries TRBV5-6 and TRBJ2-3, with 9 bases that match TRBD1. Germline values: CDR1 SGHDT, CDR2 YYEEEE. J was trimmed by 1 base and V by 7 bases; bases with no gene match: 4. CDR3 size: 14 residues.